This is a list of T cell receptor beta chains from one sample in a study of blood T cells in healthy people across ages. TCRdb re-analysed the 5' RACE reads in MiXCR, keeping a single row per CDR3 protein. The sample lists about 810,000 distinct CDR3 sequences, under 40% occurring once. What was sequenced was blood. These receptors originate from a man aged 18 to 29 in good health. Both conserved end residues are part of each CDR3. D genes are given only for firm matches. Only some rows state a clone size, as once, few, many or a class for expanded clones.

CDR3aa: CSASRQNQPQHF; CDR3nt: TGCAGTGCTAGTCGCCAGAATCAGCCCCAGCATTTT; j_gene: TRBJ1-5; v_gene: TRBV20-1; abundance: few; d_gene: -
CDR3aa: CASSLDEVRYGYTF; CDR3nt: TGCGCCAGCAGCTTGGATGAGGTTCGCTATGGCTACACCTTC; j_gene: TRBJ1-2; v_gene: TRBV5-1; abundance: -; d_gene: -
CDR3aa: CASSFSGQTTGTQYF; CDR3nt: TGTGCCAGCAGCTTCTCGGGACAAACCACAGGTACGCAGTATTTT; j_gene: TRBJ2-3; v_gene: TRBV7-3; abundance: -; d_gene: -
CDR3aa: CSSSLVEETQFF; CDR3nt: TGTTCCAGCAGCTTAGTAGAAGAGACCCAGTTCTTC; j_gene: TRBJ2-1; v_gene: TRBV7-8; abundance: -; d_gene: -
CDR3aa: CASSLRSGTHPWGYTF; CDR3nt: TGTGCCAGCAGTTTAAGATCCGGGACGCATCCCTGGGGCTACACCTTC; j_gene: TRBJ1-2; v_gene: TRBV27; abundance: -; d_gene: -
CDR3aa: CASSYRAGGGGYTF; CDR3nt: TGTGCCAGCAGTTACCGGGCAGGGGGCGGTGGCTACACCTTC; j_gene: TRBJ1-2; v_gene: TRBV6-5; abundance: -; d_gene: TRBD1
CDR3aa: CSARDLTRDSYNEQFF; CDR3nt: TGCAGTGCTAGAGATTTAACCCGGGACTCCTACAATGAGCAGTTCTTC; j_gene: TRBJ2-1; v_gene: TRBV20-1; abundance: -; d_gene: -
CDR3aa: CASTLRSGQGSGYTF; CDR3nt: TGTGCCAGCACCCTACGATCGGGACAGGGAAGCGGCTACACCTTC; j_gene: TRBJ1-2; v_gene: TRBV6-5; abundance: -; d_gene: TRBD1
CDR3aa: CASSQDSAGYTF; CDR3nt: TGCGCCAGCAGCCAAGATTCGGCGGGCTACACCTTC; j_gene: TRBJ1-2; v_gene: TRBV4-3; abundance: -; d_gene: -
CDR3aa: CASSQDVTDTQYF; CDR3nt: TGTGCCAGCAGCCAAGATGTAACCGATACGCAGTATTTT; j_gene: TRBJ2-3; v_gene: TRBV4-2; abundance: -; d_gene: -
CDR3aa: CASSFTPQTGTDTQYF; CDR3nt: TGTGCCAGCAGTTTCACTCCCCAAACGGGCACAGATACGCAGTATTTT; j_gene: TRBJ2-3; v_gene: TRBV12-3/TRBV12-4; abundance: -; d_gene: -
CDR3aa: CAWSVLSQADQPQHF; CDR3nt: TGTGCCTGGAGTGTACTAAGTCAGGCGGATCAGCCCCAGCATTTT; j_gene: TRBJ1-5; v_gene: TRBV30; abundance: -; d_gene: -
CDR3aa: CASSPPFRDSSGANVLTF; CDR3nt: TGTGCCAGCAGCCCACCTTTCAGGGACAGCTCTGGGGCCAACGTCCTGACTTTC; j_gene: TRBJ2-6; v_gene: TRBV7-9; abundance: -; d_gene: TRBD1
CDR3aa: CSVESTGSNIQYF; CDR3nt: TGCAGCGTTGAATCGACAGGGTCAAACATTCAGTACTTC; j_gene: TRBJ2-4; v_gene: TRBV29-1; abundance: -; d_gene: TRBD1
CDR3aa: CASSLLGTGGGELFF; CDR3nt: TGTGCCAGCAGTTTACTAGGGACGGGGGGCGGGGAGCTGTTTTTT; j_gene: TRBJ2-2; v_gene: TRBV12-3/TRBV12-4; abundance: -; d_gene: TRBD2
CDR3aa: CASTGTARHNYGYTF; CDR3nt: TGTGCCAGCACCGGGACGGCGAGACATAACTATGGCTACACCTTC; j_gene: TRBJ1-2; v_gene: TRBV12-3/TRBV12-4; abundance: many; d_gene: -
CDR3aa: CSAYNPGQVGDTQYF; CDR3nt: TGCAGTGCTTACAATCCGGGACAGGTGGGAGATACGCAGTATTTT; j_gene: TRBJ2-3; v_gene: TRBV20-1; abundance: -; d_gene: TRBD1
CDR3aa: CSVRTEKDTEAFF; CDR3nt: TGCAGCGTCCGGACAGAAAAGGACACTGAAGCTTTCTTT; j_gene: TRBJ1-1; v_gene: TRBV29-1; abundance: -; d_gene: -
CDR3aa: CSARDLWRGLDGANVLTF; CDR3nt: TGCAGTGCTAGAGATCTCTGGAGGGGCTTAGATGGGGCCAACGTCCTGACTTTC; j_gene: TRBJ2-6; v_gene: TRBV20-1; abundance: -; d_gene: -
CDR3aa: CASSSVSGGGYNEQFF; CDR3nt: TGCGCCAGCAGCTCAGTAAGCGGGGGGGGGTACAATGAGCAGTTCTTC; j_gene: TRBJ2-1; v_gene: TRBV5-1; abundance: few; d_gene: TRBD2
CDR3aa: CSASLSGTGQETQYF; CDR3nt: TGCAGTGCTAGCCTGTCCGGGACAGGTCAAGAGACCCAGTACTTC; j_gene: TRBJ2-5; v_gene: TRBV20-1; abundance: -; d_gene: TRBD1
CDR3aa: CSAQDPNRGEQFF; CDR3nt: TGCAGTGCGCAGGACCCAAATAGGGGGGAGCAGTTCTTC; j_gene: TRBJ2-1; v_gene: TRBV20-1; abundance: few; d_gene: -
CDR3aa: CASSEDLAGGQETQFF; CDR3nt: TGTGCCAGCAGTGAAGATCTAGCGGGGGGGCAAGAGACCCAGTTCTTC; j_gene: TRBJ2-1; v_gene: TRBV6-1; abundance: once; d_gene: TRBD2
CDR3aa: CASSLRRDYGYTF; CDR3nt: TGTGCCAGCAGTTTAAGGAGGGACTATGGCTACACCTTC; j_gene: TRBJ1-2; v_gene: TRBV12-3/TRBV12-4; abundance: -; d_gene: -
CDR3aa: CASSLRDISYEQYF; CDR3nt: TGTGCCAGCAGTCTCCGGGACATCTCCTACGAGCAGTACTTC; j_gene: TRBJ2-7; v_gene: TRBV27; abundance: many; d_gene: -
CDR3aa: CASSLRGVREKLFF; CDR3nt: TGTGCCAGCAGTCTTAGGGGCGTCCGCGAAAAACTGTTTTTT; j_gene: TRBJ1-4; v_gene: TRBV12-3/TRBV12-4; abundance: few; d_gene: -
CDR3aa: CASSQGDRTTYEQYF; CDR3nt: TGTGCCAGCAGCCAAGGGGACAGGACAACCTACGAGCAGTACTTC; j_gene: TRBJ2-7; v_gene: TRBV4-2; abundance: few; d_gene: TRBD1
CDR3aa: CASSLGPAISTDTQYF; CDR3nt: TGTGCCAGCAGCTTGGGACCAGCGATTAGCACAGATACGCAGTATTTT; j_gene: TRBJ2-3; v_gene: TRBV7-9; abundance: few; d_gene: -
CDR3aa: CAWSVLPCTDTQYF; CDR3nt: TGTGCCTGGAGTGTATTGCCGTGCACAGATACGCAGTATTTT; j_gene: TRBJ2-3; v_gene: TRBV30; abundance: -; d_gene: -
CDR3aa: CASSVGDRTYEQYF; CDR3nt: TGTGCCAGCAGCGTAGGAGACAGGACCTACGAGCAGTACTTC; j_gene: TRBJ2-7; v_gene: TRBV7-9; abundance: few; d_gene: -
CDR3aa: CASSQDGRRETQYF; CDR3nt: TGCGCCAGCAGCCAAGATGGGAGAAGGGAGACCCAGTACTTC; j_gene: TRBJ2-5; v_gene: TRBV4-1; abundance: -; d_gene: -
CDR3aa: CSAMGQNIDVEKLFF; CDR3nt: TGCAGTGCTATGGGACAGAATATCGACGTTGAAAAACTGTTTTTT; j_gene: TRBJ1-4; v_gene: TRBV20-1; abundance: -; d_gene: TRBD1
CDR3aa: CATSPRQGGYYEQYF; CDR3nt: TGTGCCACCAGCCCGCGACAGGGAGGGTACTACGAGCAGTACTTC; j_gene: TRBJ2-7; v_gene: TRBV15; abundance: -; d_gene: -
CDR3aa: CASRLHLGGEAETQYF; CDR3nt: TGTGCCAGCAGATTACACTTGGGGGGGGAAGCTGAGACCCAGTACTTC; j_gene: TRBJ2-5; v_gene: TRBV6-5; abundance: few; d_gene: TRBD2
CDR3aa: CASSPRLAGFTDTQYF; CDR3nt: TGTGCCAGCAGCCCGCGACTAGCGGGGTTTACAGATACGCAGTATTTT; j_gene: TRBJ2-3; v_gene: TRBV4-2; abundance: many; d_gene: TRBD2
CDR3aa: CASSLAPDRVLTGELFF; CDR3nt: TGTGCCAGCAGTTTAGCGCCTGACAGGGTTTTAACCGGGGAGCTGTTTTTT; j_gene: TRBJ2-2; v_gene: TRBV12-3/TRBV12-4; abundance: -; d_gene: TRBD1
CDR3aa: CASSDRMGQTQYF; CDR3nt: TGTGCCAGCAGTGACAGAATGGGTCAGACCCAGTACTTC; j_gene: TRBJ2-5; v_gene: TRBV6-2/TRBV6-3; abundance: -; d_gene: -
CDR3aa: CASSLGGGRNEQYF; CDR3nt: TGTGCCAGCAGCTTAGGCGGGGGACGTAATGAGCAGTACTTC; j_gene: TRBJ2-7; v_gene: TRBV9; abundance: -; d_gene: TRBD2
CDR3aa: CATRGDPGELFF; CDR3nt: TGTGCCACCAGAGGGGACCCCGGGGAGCTGTTTTTT; j_gene: TRBJ2-2; v_gene: TRBV10-3; abundance: -; d_gene: -
CDR3aa: CSARLAGGWYQETQYF; CDR3nt: TGCAGTGCGAGACTAGCGGGGGGTTGGTACCAAGAGACCCAGTACTTC; j_gene: TRBJ2-5; v_gene: TRBV20-1; abundance: many; d_gene: TRBD2
CDR3aa: CASSQTGTRDTQYF; CDR3nt: TGCGCCAGCAGCCAGACAGGGACACGGGATACGCAGTATTTT; j_gene: TRBJ2-3; v_gene: TRBV4-3; abundance: many; d_gene: TRBD1
CDR3aa: CASSQDTEETQYF; CDR3nt: TGCGCCAGCAGCCAAGACACCGAAGAGACCCAGTACTTC; j_gene: TRBJ2-5; v_gene: TRBV4-3; abundance: many; d_gene: -
CDR3aa: CASSVAPDGGGIDTQYF; CDR3nt: TGTGCCAGCAGCGTGGCCCCGGATGGCGGGGGGATAGATACGCAGTATTTT; j_gene: TRBJ2-3; v_gene: TRBV9; abundance: few; d_gene: TRBD2
CDR3aa: CASSQEGAGGLENEQFF; CDR3nt: TGCGCCAGCAGCCAAGAGGGAGCGGGGGGGTTAGAAAATGAGCAGTTCTTC; j_gene: TRBJ2-1; v_gene: TRBV4-1; abundance: -; d_gene: TRBD2
CDR3aa: CASSVGQANYGYTF; CDR3nt: TGTGCCAGCAGCGTAGGACAGGCGAACTATGGCTACACCTTC; j_gene: TRBJ1-2; v_gene: TRBV9; abundance: -; d_gene: -
CDR3aa: CASSPRPNTEAFF; CDR3nt: TGTGCCAGCTCACCACGCCCGAACACTGAAGCTTTCTTT; j_gene: TRBJ1-1; v_gene: TRBV18; abundance: -; d_gene: -
CDR3aa: CASSLATRVMGSQNTQYF; CDR3nt: TGTGCCAGCAGCTTAGCGACTAGGGTAATGGGCTCCCAAAATACGCAGTATTTT; j_gene: TRBJ2-3; v_gene: TRBV7-9; abundance: few; d_gene: -
CDR3aa: CASSQGVGVNTEAFF; CDR3nt: TGTGCCAGCAGCCAAGGGGTAGGGGTGAACACTGAAGCTTTCTTT; j_gene: TRBJ1-1; v_gene: TRBV3-1; abundance: -; d_gene: -
CDR3aa: CASRPTEIQGKGETQYF; CDR3nt: TGTGCCAGCAGACCCACCGAGATCCAGGGAAAGGGGGAGACCCAGTACTTC; j_gene: TRBJ2-5; v_gene: TRBV28; abundance: -; d_gene: -
CDR3aa: CASSIQNPGNEQFF; CDR3nt: TGTGCCAGCAGTATACAAAACCCGGGGAATGAGCAGTTCTTC; j_gene: TRBJ2-1; v_gene: TRBV6-5; abundance: -; d_gene: -
CDR3aa: CASRRGGMYNEQFF; CDR3nt: TGTGCCAGCAGGAGGGGGGGCATGTACAATGAGCAGTTCTTC; j_gene: TRBJ2-1; v_gene: TRBV2; abundance: -; d_gene: -
CDR3aa: CSALGSANEKLFF; CDR3nt: TGCAGTGCTCTAGGTTCGGCTAATGAAAAACTGTTTTTT; j_gene: TRBJ1-4; v_gene: TRBV20-1; abundance: few; d_gene: -
CDR3aa: CASSSRDRGLGYTF; CDR3nt: TGTGCCAGCAGTAGCCGGGACAGGGGGCTTGGCTACACCTTC; j_gene: TRBJ1-2; v_gene: TRBV6-1; abundance: -; d_gene: TRBD1